The 30 T cell receptor beta chains reported below all come from one sample, sequenced in a study of lymphopenia after photon versus proton radiotherapy. Here immunoSEQ multiplex PCR was the method, and the copy in TCRdb shows in-frame clones only, minus some. Of about 7,300 clones detected, 93% appear once; the ten largest clones hold around 1.5%. The sample was peripheral blood, taken from a patient treated with photon-based radiotherapy. These receptors came from a woman in her forties or fifties with cholangiocarcinoma.

The chain recombines TRBV5-5 with TRBJ1-5; no clear D gene. Germline V CDR1 and CDR2: SGHKS, YYEKEE (reference sequence). The CDR3 totals 15 residues. V lost 0 bases and J lost 4, with 11 bases in between. The CDR3 sequence: CASSLGTDSNQPQHF. The CDR3 DNA sequence: TGTGCCAGCAGCTTGGGGACGGACTCAAATCAGCCCCAGCATTTT.

The chain joins TRBV4-2 to TRBJ1-1; D is uncertain. Germline V CDR1 and CDR2: LGHNA, YNFKEQ. The V end lost 4 bases, the J end lost 5 bases, and 11 bases lay between the germline ends. This CDR3 contains 13 residues. CDR3 loop: CASSPSRETEAFF. Here the CDR3 DNA reads TGTGCCAGCAGCCCGTCTAGGGAGACTGAAGCTTTCTTT.

V gene TRBV19 combines with J gene TRBJ2-1, with a weak D call TRBD1 (6 bases). This CDR3 has 11 amino acids. Germline values: CDR1 LNHDA, CDR2 SQIVND (reference sequence). The V end lost 5 bases, the J end lost 11 bases, and 10 bases lay between the germline ends. CDR3 protein: CASSEGGQQFF. As DNA, the CDR3 is TGTGCCAGTAGTGAAGGGGGTCAGCAGTTCTTC.

The J gene is TRBJ2-1, the V gene TRBV11-2, with 9 bases fitting TRBD2. Germline trimming cut 6 bases from V and 9 bases from J; bases unmatched to any gene: 3. The CDR3 length is 12 residues. Germline V lookup: CDR1 SGHAT, CDR2 FQNNGV. CDR3 DNA sequence: TGTGCCAGCAGAGTAGCGGGAGTTGAGCAGTTCTTC. Encoded protein: CASRVAGVEQFF.

The chain's CDR3 is CASSYQGAKNIQYF. CDR3 DNA: TGTGCCAGCAGTTACCAGGGAGCCAAAAACATTCAGTACTTC. This chain links TRBV6-5 with TRBJ2-4; a possible D gene is TRBD1 (5 bases). The germline V gene has CDR1 MNHEY and CDR2 SVGAGI. V was clipped by 2 bases and J by 0 bases, with 5 bases between them. The CDR3 consists of 14 residues.

Turning to this clone: Other DNA sequences of this sample code for an identical CDR3. The chain has TRBV7-2 and TRBJ1-4, with D perhaps TRBD1 (5 bases). The CDR3 is 15 residues long. V was trimmed by 5 bases and J by 10 bases, leaving 20 bases between them. Germline-derived CDR1 and CDR2 are SGHTA and FQGNSA. The CDR3 coding sequence is TGTGCCAGCAGCCCGAGGGGCCAACATCTGGGAAAACTGTTTTTT. This sequence encodes CASSPRGQHLGKLFF.

The genes are TRBV19 and TRBJ2-3; 8 bases agree with TRBD1. The germline CDR1 and CDR2 sequences are LNHDA and SQIVND (reference sequence). CDR3 length equals 15 residues. J gave up 5 bases and V 7 bases, and 11 bases lay outside the gene matches. As DNA, the CDR3 is TGTGCCAGTACTAGGAGGACAGGGTTGAGAGATACGCAGTATTTT. This codes for CASTRRTGLRDTQYF.

J is TRBJ1-1 and V is TRBV7-2; D is uncertain. This CDR3 is built from 15 residues. Germline loops: CDR1 SGHTA, CDR2 FQGNSA. The V gene lost 7 bases and the J gene lost 5 bases, with 20 bases spanning the gap. CDR3 DNA sequence: TGTGCCAGCACCCTGCGGCCGGCCATTAGGACTGAAGCTTTCTTT. This translates into CASTLRPAIRTEAFF.

This rearrangement joins TRBV5-4 to TRBJ2-2; D uncertain. This CDR3 is 14 amino acids long. Germline-derived CDR1 and CDR2 are SGHNT and YYREEE (reference sequence). V shed 3 bases and J shed 3 bases, with 9 bases lying between them. The CDR3 DNA sequence: TGTGCCAGCAGCTCCTGGGTTTACACCGGGGAGCTGTTTTTT. This encodes CASSSWVYTGELFF.

This clone was seen a single time. This chain joins TRBV15 and TRBJ1-2; unclear D gene. The CDR3 is 16 residues long. V shed 0 bases and J shed 4 bases, with 15 bases lying between them. Germline CDR1 is LNHNV and CDR2 is YYDKDF (reference sequence). CDR3 DNA: TGTGCCACCAGCAGAGATCTCCCCTTGACCCCCTATGGCTACACCTTC. Its protein product is CATSRDLPLTPYGYTF.

The V and J genes are TRBV19 and TRBJ2-7, with D perhaps given as TRBD1 or TRBD2 (7 bases each). V was shortened by 5 bases and J by 3 bases, with 17 bases between the two germline ends. The CDR3 is 15 residues long. The germline V gene has CDR1 LNHDA and CDR2 SQIVND (reference sequence). Here the CDR3 reads CASSPLRGGYYEQYF. The CDR3 coding sequence is TGTGCCAGTAGTCCCCTCAGGGGGGGGTACTACGAGCAGTACTTC.

The CDR3 DNA is TGTGCCAGCAGTGAAACGGGGGGCGCGAACTATGGCTACACCTTC. Translating it yields CASSETGGANYGYTF. This chain uses TRBV2 with TRBJ1-2; D may be TRBD1 (6 bases). The germline V and J ends were trimmed by 2 bases and 2 bases, with 12 bases remaining between them. The CDR3 contains 15 residues. Germline CDR1 reads SNHLY; CDR2 reads FYNNEI.

This clone was recorded a few times. J is TRBJ1-2 and V is TRBV19; D unresolved. This CDR3 comprises 14 residues. Germline V gives CDR1 LNHDA, CDR2 SQIVND (reference sequence). Trimming left V 5 bases short and J 8 bases short, with 18 bases between. The CDR3 coding sequence is TGTGCCAGTAGTCTCTCAGGAAGGGCTGGCGGCTACACCTTC. Its translation: CASSLSGRAGGYTF.

V is TRBV10-3 and J is TRBJ2-7; perhaps D is TRBD1 or TRBD2 (5 bases each). The CDR3 runs to 16 residues. Germline V gene data show CDR1 as ENHRY and CDR2 as SYGVKD. V lost 3 bases and J lost 1, with 16 bases in between. As DNA, the CDR3 is TGTGCCATCAGTGATAAGACGGTTGGGGGTTCCTACGAGCAGTACTTC. This encodes CAISDKTVGGSYEQYF.

This clone was counted only a few times. The chain couples TRBV6-1 to TRBJ2-3; 9 nucleotides align to TRBD1. Germline V gene lookup returns CDR1 MNHNS and CDR2 SASEGT. V lost 3 bases to trimming and J lost 1 base; unmatched junction nucleotides: 5. The CDR3 has 16 amino acids. As DNA, the CDR3 is TGTGCCAGCAGTGATACAGGGGGCTACCGCACAGATACGCAGTATTTT. The encoded protein is CASSDTGGYRTDTQYF.

The chain is built from TRBV5-4 and TRBJ1-1; 10 nucleotides agree with TRBD1. The J segment lost 3 bases and the V segment lost 2 bases, leaving 4 bases of the junction unmatched. The germline CDR1 and CDR2 sequences are SGHNT and YYREEE (reference sequence). The CDR3 is 15 amino acids. Here the CDR3 DNA reads TGTGCCAGCAGCTTAATTGGGACAGGGGACACTGAAGCTTTCTTT. Its translation: CASSLIGTGDTEAFF.

The chain is built from TRBV5-1 and TRBJ2-3; 11 bases map to TRBD1. There are 15 residues in the CDR3. Germline assignment: CDR1 SGHRS and CDR2 YFSETQ. The junction had 6 bases not matched to a gene; V was cut back by 4 bases and J by 5 bases. DNA of the CDR3: TGCGCCAGCAGCAGGACAGGGGGCTTGGGAGATACGCAGTATTTT. This sequence encodes CASSRTGGLGDTQYF. The whole variable domain, filled in from reference TRBV5-1 and TRBJ2-3, reads KAGVTQTPRYLIKTRGQQVTLSCSPISGHRSVSWYQQTPGQGLQFLFEYFSETQRNKGNFPGRFSGRQFSNSRSEMNVSTLELGDSALYLCASSRTGGLGDTQYFGPGTRLTVL.

The chain couples TRBV12-5 to TRBJ2-7; 8 bases align to TRBD1. The CDR3 totals 13 residues. CDR1 and CDR2 from the germline V gene are LGHNT and FRNRAP. After removal of 6 bases from V and 4 bases from J, the junction contained 5 bases not matched to a gene. CDR3 residues: CASGRGQGYEQYF. In DNA, the CDR3 is TGTGCTAGTGGCCGTGGACAGGGTTACGAGCAGTACTTC.

This chain joins TRBV19 and TRBJ1-2, with TRBD1 matching over 9 bases. Germline V gene sequence: CDR1 LNHDA, CDR2 SQIVND (reference sequence). The V gene end was trimmed by 7 bases and the J gene end by 4 bases; junction bases not matched to a gene: 10. The length of the CDR3 is 15 residues. CDR3 amino acids: CASTDGTGPTYGYTF. CDR3 DNA: TGTGCCAGTACAGACGGGACAGGGCCTACCTATGGCTACACCTTC.

V gene TRBV6-1 combines with J gene TRBJ1-2; D gene uncertain. CDR3 size: 11 residues. CDR1 is MNHNS and CDR2 is SASEGT in the germline V gene. Trimming shortened V by 8 bases and J by 5 bases, and 9 bases separated the two germline ends. Here the CDR3 DNA reads TGTGCCAGCGGGGAAGGGTATGGCTACACCTTC. It yields the protein CASGEGYGYTF.

V is TRBV10-2 and J is TRBJ2-7; 7 bases fit TRBD1. V shed 3 bases, J shed 5 bases, and the junction held 4 bases outside the gene matches. Per the germline V gene, CDR1 is WSHSY and CDR2 is SAAADI. The CDR3 has 13 amino acids. The CDR3 loop is CASSDPTGDEQYF. The CDR3 bases are TGCGCCAGCAGTGACCCCACAGGGGACGAGCAGTACTTC.

The chain links TRBV7-9 to TRBJ2-5, with no clear D. Trimming removed 4 bases at V and 0 bases at J, with 12 bases between. CDR3 length equals 15 residues. The V gene's germline CDR1 is SEHNR and CDR2 FQNEAQ (reference sequence). The CDR3 bases are TGTGCCAGCAGCTCATCGTTGGAGTACCAAGAGACCCAGTACTTC. Translated, it gives CASSSSLEYQETQYF.

There are a few counts of this clone. This chain uses TRBV27 with TRBJ2-2, with D tentatively TRBD1 or TRBD2 (6 bases each). The CDR3 sequence is 16 residues long. The V end lost 6 bases, the J end lost 6 bases, and 20 bases lay between the germline ends. Germline V gives CDR1 MNHEY, CDR2 SMNVEV (reference sequence). This chain's CDR3 is CASRGAGGRRAGELFF. The CDR3 DNA is TGTGCCAGCAGGGGGGCCGGGGGACGGAGGGCCGGGGAGCTGTTTTTT.

The chain uses TRBV11-2 and TRBJ1-2, with 8 bases lining up with TRBD1. Germline CDR1 SGHAT, CDR2 FQNNGV. The CDR3 extends over 15 amino acids. The V segment lost 5 bases and the J segment 5 bases; nucleotides outside the gene matches: 10. CDR3 loop: CASSARTGWMYGYTF. In DNA, the CDR3 is TGTGCCAGCAGCGCCCGGACAGGGTGGATGTATGGCTACACCTTC.

The J gene is TRBJ2-3, the V gene TRBV5-1; 8 bases line up with TRBD2. Germline CDR1 SGHRS, CDR2 YFSETQ. There are 18 residues in the CDR3. Unmatched junction bases numbered 15, after V lost 5 bases and J lost 1 base. CDR3 in DNA: TGCGCCAGCAGTTACCGGGGGGGCCCGAGATGGGGCACAGATACGCAGTATTTT. Residues: CASSYRGGPRWGTDTQYF.

Only one count was recorded for this clone. The V gene is TRBV6-6, the J gene TRBJ2-1; the D gene is possibly TRBD2 (6 bases). The CDR3 runs 13 residues. The germline V gene has CDR1 MNHNY and CDR2 SVGAGI (reference sequence). The V and J ends lost 5 bases and 10 bases respectively, with 15 bases between them. CDR3 residues: CASSAPPSAEQFF. The CDR3 coding sequence is TGTGCCAGCAGTGCCCCCCCTAGCGCCGAGCAGTTCTTC.

The chain combines TRBV5-4 with TRBJ1-2, with a possible D match to TRBD1 (5 bases). The CDR3 length is 16 residues. V was cut by 4 bases and J by 3 bases, with 19 bases left in between. Looked up from germline, CDR1 is SGHNT and CDR2 is YYREEE (reference sequence). The CDR3 loop reads CASSQQFTRGDYGYTF. The DNA of the CDR3 is TGTGCCAGCAGCCAACAATTCACACGGGGGGACTATGGCTACACCTTC.

The V gene is TRBV30, the J gene TRBJ2-5, with no clear D. Looked up from germline, CDR1 is GTSNPN and CDR2 is SVGIG (reference sequence). This CDR3 has 15 residues. V lost 2 bases, J lost 5 bases, and 18 bases lay in between. CDR3 sequence: CAWSSPPGRRETQYF. The CDR3 nucleotides are TGTGCCTGGAGTTCCCCCCCCGGCCGACGGGAGACCCAGTACTTC.

The CDR3 bases are TGTGCCATCAGTGAGTCGCCTTGGAGGACTGCCGGCTACACCTTC. Translated, it gives CAISESPWRTAGYTF. V gene TRBV10-3 combines with J gene TRBJ1-2; no clear D. The CDR3 covers 15 residues. Trimming pared 0 bases from V and 8 bases from J, leaving 16 bases between. The V gene's germline CDR1 is ENHRY and CDR2 SYGVKD.

The V call is TRBV18, the J call TRBJ1-2; D ambiguous. Per germline, CDR1 KGHSH and CDR2 LQKENI. Trimming pared 3 bases from V and 4 bases from J, leaving 12 bases between. The CDR3 totals 14 residues. Here the CDR3 DNA reads TGTGCCAGCTCACCGCGAGAGGACGGCTATGGCTACACCTTC. This codes for CASSPREDGYGYTF.